This TCR beta chain originates from a study of T cell responses to AZD1222 COVID-19 vaccine. Study results and caveats: White British donors predominated, females outnumbered males, and clonal diversity was possibly underestimated. Once two AZD1222 doses were given, Spike-specific TCR breadth and depth went up. Scientists sampled the repertoires only once the peak T cell response had passed.

From germline, CDR1 is MGHDK and CDR2 SYGVNS. V was trimmed by 8 bases and J by 0 bases, leaving 16 bases between them. The CDR3 runs to 15 residues. A word on this clone: Its antigen is as yet unknown.

This table comes from immunoSEQ multiplex PCR, and its TCRdb copy is limited to in-frame clones, with some not included. The data contain about 160,000 clones, more than 80% of them singletons. The gene calls are TRBV25-1 and TRBJ1-2; no reliable D call. The clonotype originates from an adult who received the AZD1222 COVID-19 vaccine. The specimen comprised peripheral blood, sampled 28 days after the second AZD1222 dose. The CDR3 here is CASARTDLTNYGYTF. DNA for the CDR3: TGTGCCAGCGCCCGCACAGACCTTACTAACTATGGCTACACCTTC.